This TCR beta chain was captured by sequencing in a study of CD8 T cells in ankylosing spondylitis. Quantitative barcoded 5'-RACE was used to prepare TCR beta libraries. TCRdb called the 5' RACE reads again in MiXCR, with one record for every CDR3 protein. In the table there are roughly 40,000 distinct CDR3 sequences, more than 15% of which are singletons. Germline V gene data show CDR1 as LGHNA and CDR2 as YNFKEQ. The V end was cut by 4 bases, the J end by 5 bases, with 16 bases between. This CDR3 region has 15 residues. This sequence joins TRBV4-2 and TRBJ2-3; TRBD2 is a possible D gene (7 bases). Sequenced: blood. This clonotype was sampled from a male donor with ankylosing spondylitis or in good health (not recorded which). The CDR3 DNA is TGTGCCAGCAGCCCGGGACAATTAGCGGGAGATACGCAGTATTTT. This sequence encodes CASSPGQLAGDTQYF.